This T cell receptor (beta chain) was identified in a study of T cells in Graves' hyperthyroidism and ophthalmopathy. Whole-study results and caveats: The model forecast ophthalmopathy, anticipating it by a median approximately 7 months before onset. Blood samples included most of the expanded thyroid clonotypes exceeding 0.001.

To note about this clonotype: Its antigen is not known.

RNA transcripts gave rise to amplified TCR beta CDR3 regions. HTBI primers drove first-round RT-PCR of the TCR CDR3. A single record per CDR3 protein comes from TCRdb applying MiXCR to the multiplex PCR reads. The sample lists about 510,000 distinct CDR3 sequences; 12% to 15% were seen once. PBMCs came from 7.5 to 10 ml fresh peripheral blood. The receptor's source is a middle-aged woman with Graves' hyperthyroidism. The sequenced sample was blood.

As DNA, the CDR3 is TGTGCCAGCAGTGACCGGACAGTAGGTGGCTACACCTTC. Its translation is CASSDRTVGGYTF. The chain joins TRBV6-1 to TRBJ1-2; possible D gene TRBD1, 6 bases. This CDR3 has 13 amino acids. CDR1 is MNHNS, CDR2 SASEGT, per germline. Trimming took 3 bases from V and 7 from J, leaving 12 bases between them.